This T cell receptor (beta chain) was documented in a study of patients and donors after allogeneic stem cell transplantation. TCRdb reprocessed the RT-PCR reads with MiXCR, giving one entry per CDR3 protein. The sample holds around 200,000 distinct CDR3 sequences; roughly two fifths are singletons and the top ten take 9.5% to 13%. CDR1 is MDHEN, CDR2 SYDVKM, per germline. Trimming shortened V by 5 bases and J by 5 bases, and 13 bases separated the two germline ends. The CDR3 consists of 14 residues. Material for sequencing was blood, either unsorted or a sorted T cell fraction (not recorded which). The V and J genes are TRBV28 and TRBJ2-1; D is undetermined. The TCR comes from a human donor who was either an allogeneic HSCT recipient or a stem cell or donor lymphocyte infusion donor (not recorded which). It is not recorded whose cells these are; they may come from a transplant donor. The CDR3 reads CASSPGLRNNEQFF. DNA for the CDR3: TGTGCCAGCAGTCCCGGTTTACGTAACAATGAGCAGTTCTTC.